The next 20 T cell receptor beta chains were all read from a single sample in a study of CD8+ T cells in alopecia areata. Extraction and reverse transcription of RNA yielded cDNA as the sequencing template. TCRdb's copy holds only in-frame clones and misses some; the assay was immunoSEQ multiplex PCR. The data contain 130,000 to 150,000 clones, about 51% of them singletons. The source material was CD4+ T cells sorted from blood, sampled at week 0. The receptors stem from a human donor with alopecia areata.

V usage is TRBV5-1 and J usage is TRBJ2-1; the match to TRBD2 covers 10 bases. Trimming cost V 2 bases and J 9 bases; bases outside gene matches: 8. Germline assignment: CDR1 SGHRS and CDR2 YFSETQ. This CDR3 has 15 amino acids. CDR3 DNA: TGCGCCAGCAGCTTTAGCCTAGCGGGAGCCGGTGAGCAGTTCTTC. It is translated as CASSFSLAGAGEQFF. The complete variable domain, with remaining parts taken from reference TRBV5-1 and TRBJ2-1, reads KAGVTQTPRYLIKTRGQQVTLSCSPISGHRSVSWYQQTPGQGLQFLFEYFSETQRNKGNFPGRFSGRQFSNSRSEMNVSTLELGDSALYLCASSFSLAGAGEQFFGPGTRLTVL.

The CDR3 protein is CSVEHHSGNTIYF. CDR3 nucleotides: TGCAGCGTTGAACACCACTCTGGAAACACCATATATTTT. The rearrangement joins TRBV29-1 to TRBJ1-3; D uncertain. Trimming removed 2 bases at V and 0 bases at J, with 5 bases between. The CDR3 length is 13 residues. The germline gives CDR1 SQVTM, CDR2 ANQGSEA.

Only a few counts were recorded for this clone. The V and J genes are TRBV29-1 and TRBJ2-7; D call uncertain. The CDR3 is made up of 12 amino acids. The V gene lost 4 bases and the J gene lost 7 bases, with 14 bases spanning the gap. The germline CDR1 and CDR2 sequences are SQVTM and ANQGSEA. The CDR3 here is CSVGIGAREQYF. As DNA, the CDR3 is TGCAGCGTTGGGATTGGCGCGCGGGAGCAGTACTTC.

The CDR3 spells CSVGGSTNEKLFF. CDR3 DNA: TGCAGCGTTGGTGGGTCTACTAATGAAAAACTGTTTTTT. The V and J genes are TRBV29-1 and TRBJ1-4, with D uncertain. The CDR3 contains 13 residues. Per the germline V gene, CDR1 is SQVTM and CDR2 is ANQGSEA. The V end was cut by 4 bases, the J end by 2 bases, with 8 bases between.

The rearrangement uses TRBV5-1 and TRBJ2-2; D not certain. The CDR3 has 12 residues. Germline assignment: CDR1 SGHRS and CDR2 YFSETQ. Trimming shortened V by 3 bases and J by 8 bases, and 8 bases separated the two germline ends. The CDR3 protein is CASSSPSGELFF. In nucleotides, the CDR3 is TGCGCCAGCAGCTCCCCATCTGGGGAGCTGTTTTTT.

The table lists this clone with many counts. This same CDR3 is encoded by further DNA sequences in the sample. The gene calls are TRBV13 and TRBJ1-2; D call uncertain. The CDR3 has 11 residues. V gave up 1 base and J gave up 3 bases, with 0 bases separating them. CDR1 and CDR2 (germline): PRHDT, FYEKMQ (reference sequence). CDR3 amino acids: CASSLDYGYTF. The CDR3 DNA sequence: TGTGCCAGCAGCTTAGACTATGGCTACACCTTC.

This clone turned up a few times. V usage is TRBV5-1 and J usage is TRBJ2-2; 15 bases align to TRBD2. V was clipped by 7 bases and J by 3 bases; unmatched bases: 4. The CDR3 covers 16 residues. Germline CDR1 is SGHRS and CDR2 is YFSETQ. The CDR3 sequence: CASRGLAGGHTGELFF. Here the CDR3 DNA reads TGCGCCAGCCGGGGACTAGCGGGAGGACACACCGGGGAGCTGTTTTTT.

V usage is TRBV30 and J usage is TRBJ2-5; D is ambiguous. Germline values: CDR1 GTSNPN, CDR2 SVGIG (reference sequence). This CDR3 contains 12 residues. V dropped 3 bases and J dropped 0 bases, with 5 bases sitting between them. This chain's CDR3 is CAWRLNQETQYF. The CDR3 nucleotides read TGTGCCTGGAGGCTGAACCAAGAGACCCAGTACTTC.

This rearrangement joins TRBV29-1 to TRBJ2-1; 9 bases align to TRBD2. CDR1 is SQVTM and CDR2 is ANQGSEA in the germline V gene. With 6 bases clipped from V and 4 bases from J, the junction kept 10 bases outside the gene matches. This CDR3 is built from 15 residues. The CDR3 spells CSVVTGTSSYNEQFF. The CDR3 coding sequence is TGCAGCGTAGTTACCGGGACTAGCTCTTACAATGAGCAGTTCTTC.

Note on this clone: Other DNA sequences in the sample encode the same CDR3. The chain has TRBV29-1 and TRBJ2-5; no clear D. There are 10 residues in the CDR3. Germline V gene sequence: CDR1 SQVTM, CDR2 ANQGSEA. V was pared by 5 bases and J by 0 bases, with 1 base between. The chain's CDR3 is CSVHQETQYF. For the CDR3, the DNA is TGCAGCGTTCACCAAGAGACCCAGTACTTC.

V gene TRBV5-1 combines with J gene TRBJ1-2; 8 bases map to TRBD1. The CDR3 extends over 14 amino acids. The V gene end was trimmed by 4 bases and the J gene end by 4 bases; junction bases not matched to a gene: 6. In germline, CDR1 is SGHRS, CDR2 YFSETQ. CDR3 sequence: CASSPTGDPYGYTF. The DNA of the CDR3 is TGCGCCAGCAGCCCGACAGGGGACCCCTATGGCTACACCTTC.

The chain joins TRBV2 to TRBJ1-1; tentatively, D is TRBD1 (5 bases). The CDR3 is 16 residues long. CDR1 is SNHLY, CDR2 FYNNEI, per germline. V shed 6 bases and J shed 0 bases, with 17 bases lying between them. CDR3 sequence: CASSRMQQALNTEAFF. The CDR3 coding sequence is TGTGCCAGCAGCCGGATGCAACAGGCATTGAACACTGAAGCTTTCTTT.

This clone was counted between two and nine times. CDR3 sequence (DNA): TGTGCCAGCAGCCAAGATCCGGGACAGGGGGCGCGGGAGACCCAGTACTTC. Translated, it gives CASSQDPGQGARETQYF. The chain uses TRBV4-2 and TRBJ2-5; 12 bases fit TRBD1. The CDR3 totals 17 residues. CDR1 LGHNA and CDR2 YNFKEQ come from the germline V gene. V dropped 0 bases and J dropped 5; count of bases not matched to a gene: 7.

This chain joins TRBV29-1 and TRBJ2-3; D may be TRBD1 (5 bases). V dropped 8 bases and J dropped 1 base, with 22 bases sitting between them. Germline CDR1 SQVTM, CDR2 ANQGSEA. The CDR3 is 16 amino acids. The DNA for the CDR3 is TGCAGCCAGTCGCAAGGGGTAAAGTGGCGCACAGATACGCAGTATTTT. Protein: CSQSQGVKWRTDTQYF.

The V gene is TRBV25-1, the J gene TRBJ2-1; D might be TRBD2 (5 bases). CDR3 length: 15 amino acids. V was trimmed by 7 bases and J by 2 bases, leaving 15 bases between them. Per germline, CDR1 MGHDK and CDR2 SYGVNS. CDR3 loop: CASTSGGSTYNEQFF. Written as DNA, the CDR3 is TGTGCCAGCACTAGTGGAGGATCCACCTACAATGAGCAGTTCTTC.

The CDR3 here is CASSFSAAGANVLTF. In nucleotides, the CDR3 is TGTGCCAGCAGCTTTAGCGCAGCTGGGGCCAACGTCCTGACTTTC. The V call is TRBV7-8, the J call TRBJ2-6, with D perhaps matching TRBD2 (5 bases). This CDR3 comprises 15 residues. Germline CDR1 SGHVS, CDR2 FQNEAQ. Trimming left V 3 bases short and J 2 bases short, with 8 bases between.

This clone was seen only a few times. The chain recombines TRBV29-1 with TRBJ2-7, with 8 bases fitting TRBD1. CDR3 length: 11 residues. V gave up 6 bases and J gave up 9 bases; unmatched junction bases: 7. The germline CDR1 and CDR2 sequences are SQVTM and ANQGSEA. The CDR3 DNA follows: TGCAGCGTCGTGCACAGGGGGACGCAGTACTTC. Translation gives CSVVHRGTQYF.

This clone is a singleton in its sample. V usage is TRBV29-1 and J usage is TRBJ2-1; D is uncertain. This CDR3 spans 15 amino acids. V lost 6 bases to trimming and J lost 0 bases, with 15 bases between them. Per the germline V gene, CDR1 is SQVTM and CDR2 is ANQGSEA. CDR3: CSVRAGVSSYNEQFF. The CDR3 bases are TGCAGCGTCCGAGCTGGGGTAAGCTCCTACAATGAGCAGTTCTTC.

The sample holds a few counts of this clone. The chain recombines TRBV5-1 with TRBJ2-7; 8 bases line up with TRBD1. The germline V gene has CDR1 SGHRS and CDR2 YFSETQ. J gave up 3 bases and V 0 bases, and 2 bases lay outside the gene matches. The CDR3 is 14 residues long. The CDR3 reads CASSLVGQDYEQYF. The CDR3 region has the DNA TGCGCCAGCAGCTTGGTGGGACAGGACTACGAGCAGTACTTC.

The CDR3 DNA sequence: TGTGCCAGCAGCGGAGGAGGGGCTGGCGAGGGCGAGCAGTACTTC. Residues: CASSGGGAGEGEQYF. The chain couples TRBV7-2 to TRBJ2-7; tentative D call: TRBD2 (6 bases). Germline loops: CDR1 SGHTA, CDR2 FQGNSA. The V end lost 5 bases, the J end lost 6 bases, and 20 bases lay between the germline ends. The CDR3 length is 15 residues. Filled out from reference TRBV7-2 and TRBJ2-7, the complete variable domain reads GAGVSQSPSNKVTEKGKDVELRCDPISGHTALYWYRQSLGQGLEFLIYFQGNSAPDKSGLPSDRFSAERTGGSVSTLTIQRTQQEDSAVYLCASSGGGAGEGEQYFGPGTRLTVT.